The 20 T cell receptor beta chains given below trace back to one sample, sequenced in a study of cytomegalovirus exposure and HLA in healthy donors (dated by TCRdb to 2016 to 2017). The library was generated by the immunoSEQ multiplex PCR assay. For the multiplex PCR, a mixture combining 60 forward primers for TCR Vbeta segments and 13 reverse primers for TCR Jbeta segments was used. Sourced from immuneACCESS, this table was stored by TCRdb with only in-frame sequences that have V and J called. A share of the clones is absent; for the studies checked, an unresolved V gene accounts for under half, and the remainder has no known explanation. Within this sample are 85,000 to 100,000 clones, with approximately 82% of them counted one time only. More than 3% of the sample comes from the top ten. Material: PBMCs. Every receptor here comes from a female donor in good health and CMV-seropositive.

This sequence joins TRBV19 and TRBJ1-1; a possible D gene is TRBD1 (5 bases). CDR3 length: 15 amino acids. Trimming took off 9 bases at V and 1 base at J, with 18 bases between the two ends. CDR1 and CDR2 from the germline V gene are LNHDA and SQIVND (reference sequence). CDR3 DNA: TGTGCCAGCGGCTCTGGGGGGAGGACGAACACTGAAGCTTTCTTT. Residues: CASGSGGRTNTEAFF.

Remarks on this clone: Distinct nucleotide sequences in the sample also encode this CDR3. The chain joins TRBV9 to TRBJ1-1; D not resolved. V lost 0 bases, J lost 1 base, and 10 bases lay in between. CDR3 length: 15 residues. Germline loops: CDR1 SGDLS, CDR2 YYNGEE. Here the CDR3 DNA reads TGTGCCAGCAGCGTAGGGTGGAGGGCGAACACTGAAGCTTTCTTT. Its translation is CASSVGWRANTEAFF.

This clone was seen once. This rearrangement joins TRBV30 to TRBJ1-2; 8 positions agree with TRBD1. Trimming at V came to 5 bases and at J to 4 bases, leaving 3 bases not matched to a gene. Germline CDR1 GTSNPN, CDR2 SVGIG (reference sequence). The CDR3 totals 12 residues. The CDR3 is CAWQGAGYGYTF. CDR3 DNA: TGTGCCTGGCAGGGGGCGGGCTATGGCTACACCTTC. Based on the CDR3 plus reference TRBV30 and TRBJ1-2, the full variable domain is SQTIHQWPATLVQPVGSPLSLECTVEGTSNPNLYWYRQAAGRGLQLLFYSVGIGQISSEVPQNLSASRPQDRQFILSSKKLLLSDSGFYLCAWQGAGYGYTFGSGTRLTVV.

This sequence joins TRBV11-2 and TRBJ1-1; D remains ambiguous. The germline gives CDR1 SGHAT, CDR2 FQNNGV. With 6 bases removed from V and 4 bases from J, the gap between germline ends came to 12 bases. The CDR3 runs 13 residues. CDR3 in DNA: TGTGCCAGCAGGGTAAATTCGGGCACTGAAGCTTTCTTT. It translates to CASRVNSGTEAFF.

The rearrangement uses TRBV20-1 and TRBJ2-5; D is unresolved. V was pared by 3 bases and J by 4 bases, with 3 bases between. Per the germline V gene, CDR1 is DFQATT and CDR2 is SNEGSKA (reference sequence). This CDR3 is built from 10 residues. The CDR3 DNA reads as TGCAGTGCTAGGCGAGAGACCCAGTACTTC. This gives the protein CSARRETQYF.

V and J are TRBV10-3 and TRBJ1-1; D is possibly TRBD1 (6 bases). The germline gives CDR1 ENHRY, CDR2 SYGVKD. V lost 0 bases to trimming and J lost 1 base, with 9 bases between them. The CDR3 contains 15 residues. In DNA form, the CDR3 reads TGTGCCATCAGTGAGTCGGGACACCCGAACACTGAAGCTTTCTTT. Translated, it gives CAISESGHPNTEAFF.

The V gene is TRBV21-1, the J gene TRBJ1-4; the table assigns TRBD1, which was not confirmed against the DNA. TRBV21-1 is a documented pseudogene. There are 17 residues in the CDR3. CDR3 coding DNA: TGTGCCAGCAGCAAAGATGACACCCTTTCGACTAATGAAAAACTGTTTTTT. Translated: CASSKDDTLSTNEKLFF.

Comments on this clone: One junction end does not reproduce the germline sequence, and a read error may be involved. The same CDR3 can be traced to other DNA sequences in this sample. The J gene is TRBJ2-7, the V gene TRBV6-1; the match to TRBD2 covers 12 bases. The CDR3 has 15 amino acids. CDR1 and CDR2 from the germline V gene are MNHNS and SASEGT. CDR3 DNA sequence: TGTGCCAGTAGTGTTACGACTAGCGGGAGTTACGAGCAGTACTTC. This sequence encodes CASSVTTSGSYEQYF.

The V call is TRBV6-1, the J call TRBJ1-2; 8 positions agree with TRBD1. Unmatched junction bases numbered 7, after V lost 6 bases and J lost 4 bases. The CDR3 runs to 14 residues. CDR1 is MNHNS and CDR2 is SASEGT in the germline V gene. DNA of the CDR3: TGTGCCAGCAGCCCTACCGGGACAGGCTATGGCTACACCTTC. Its protein product is CASSPTGTGYGYTF.

This clone came up once. This rearrangement joins TRBV5-4 to TRBJ1-2, with D uncertain. The germline CDR1 and CDR2 sequences are SGHNT and YYREEE (reference sequence). This CDR3 has 13 residues. V gave up 0 bases and J gave up 4 bases, with 7 bases separating them. CDR3 protein: CASSLVPGYGYTF. In nucleotides, the CDR3 is TGTGCCAGCAGCTTGGTCCCAGGCTATGGCTACACCTTC.

The chain joins TRBV29-1 to TRBJ1-5; D not resolved. This CDR3 spans 13 amino acids. V lost 1 base and J 7 bases, leaving 11 bases between the germline ends. Germline assignment: CDR1 SQVTM and CDR2 ANQGSEA. The CDR3 spells CSVEGQAGQPQHF. In DNA, the CDR3 is TGCAGCGTTGAAGGGCAGGCGGGGCAGCCCCAGCATTTT.

This clone was detected a few times. The chain carries TRBV4-1 and TRBJ2-3; 9 bases match TRBD2. Germline CDR1 is MGHRA and CDR2 is YSYEKL. The CDR3 length is 14 residues. Trimming cost V 7 bases and J 4 bases; bases outside gene matches: 6. CDR3 loop: CASNIAGAADTQYF. The CDR3 bases are TGCGCCAGCAACATAGCGGGAGCAGCAGATACGCAGTATTTT.

In regard to this clone: A junction end diverges from the germline sequence, so it may reflect a read error. The chain carries TRBV7-7 and TRBJ2-1, with 10 bases that match TRBD2. Looked up from germline, CDR1 is SSHAT and CDR2 is FNYEAQ (reference sequence). This CDR3 has 15 residues. CDR3 DNA: TGTGCTAGCAGCTTTAACCTAGCGGGAGTAAATGAGCAGTTCTTC. As protein: CASSFNLAGVNEQFF.

The chain carries TRBV30 and TRBJ1-1; D is ambiguous. The germline CDR1 and CDR2 sequences are GTSNPN and SVGIG (reference sequence). CDR3 length: 13 residues. V was pared by 0 bases and J by 2 bases, with 7 bases between. The CDR3 spells CAWSVIRNTEAFF. The CDR3 coding sequence is TGTGCCTGGAGTGTAATCAGAAACACTGAAGCTTTCTTT.

The rearrangement uses TRBV6-5 and TRBJ1-1; D perhaps matches TRBD1 (6 bases). V was pared by 2 bases and J by 4 bases, with 8 bases between. CDR1 MNHEY and CDR2 SVGAGI come from the germline V gene. The CDR3 has 13 amino acids. CDR3 in amino acids: CASSYGDTTEAFF. In DNA form, the CDR3 reads TGTGCCAGCAGTTACGGGGACACCACTGAAGCTTTCTTT.

This clone showed up just once. The chain couples TRBV5-1 to TRBJ2-2; the D is unclear. CDR1 is SGHRS, CDR2 YFSETQ, per germline. V dropped 0 bases and J dropped 8 bases, with 11 bases sitting between them. This CDR3 has 14 residues. The CDR3 nucleotides read TGCGCCAGCAGCTTGGGAGCCTACTCGGGGGAGCTGTTTTTT. Translated, it gives CASSLGAYSGELFF.

The chain is built from TRBV6-5 and TRBJ2-2, with unresolved D. CDR1 and CDR2 (germline): MNHEY, SVGAGI. Between the trimmed V and J ends, which lost 0 bases and 7 bases, there was a span of 6 bases. This CDR3 contains 13 residues. In DNA form, the CDR3 reads TGTGCCAGCAGTTACTCCCTCGGCGGGGAGCTGTTTTTT. Translation gives CASSYSLGGELFF.

The chain joins TRBV5-1 to TRBJ2-5; 11 bases line up with TRBD2. Losses at the gene ends were 4 bases for V and 4 bases for J; bases not matched to a gene: 12. Germline lookup yields CDR1 SGHRS and CDR2 YFSETQ. This CDR3 is 17 amino acids long. As DNA, the CDR3 is TGCGCCAGCAGCAGCGGACTAGCGGGCGGAGTGGGAGAGACCCAGTACTTC. Protein product: CASSSGLAGGVGETQYF.

In its sample, this clone was seen once. This chain links TRBV28 with TRBJ1-5, with TRBD1 matching over 7 bases. This CDR3 is 20 amino acids long. Trimming took 6 bases from V and 0 from J; bases not matched to a gene: 20. Germline V CDR1 and CDR2: MDHEN, SYDVKM. Here the CDR3 DNA reads TGTGCCAGCAGCCCATTGGGTAGACAGGGAGGAATTAATAGCAATCAGCCCCAGCATTTT. Its protein product is CASSPLGRQGGINSNQPQHF.

This chain connects TRBV27 to TRBJ2-7; TRBD1 might be the D (6 bases). CDR1 and CDR2 from the germline V gene are MNHEY and SMNVEV (reference sequence). Trimming took 7 bases from V and 4 from J, leaving 23 bases between them. This CDR3 contains 16 residues. The CDR3 DNA sequence: TGTGCCAGCACCTCCAGGAACAGGGAACCCCCTTACGAGCAGTACTTC. This codes for CASTSRNREPPYEQYF.